This T cell receptor beta chain derives from a study of sequential checkpoint blockade in melanoma (dated by TCRdb to the late 2010s). Some background on the complete study: Using 1:1 randomization, the trial assigned patients either to first-line nivolumab followed by ipilimumab (arm A) or to ipilimumab followed by nivolumab (arm B). Maintenance nivolumab came after each of the two trial sequences. What the study reported, not specific to this receptor: The model for predicting response that combines TCR metrics with mutation burden needs to be validated in larger, independent patient cohorts.

According to the germline V gene (reference sequence), CDR1 reads MNHEY and CDR2 reads SMNVEV. The CDR3 contains 15 residues, cysteine and phenylalanine counted. Of the read, only the CDR3 DNA is kept; its 45 bases are in frame from base 1. The germline ends are 14 bases apart after V is trimmed by 2 bases and J by 6 bases. TCRbeta CDR3 regions were immunosequenced from genomic DNA with the immunoSEQ Assay. Before high-throughput sequencing, the genomic DNA was amplified using bias-controlled multiplex PCR. The paper's data handling went like this. To quantify the absolute abundance of each unique TCRbeta CDR3 region, the sequences were collapsed and filtered. Clonality was defined as 1 minus Pielou's evenness and was calculated using productive rearrangements only. Clones with significantly greater frequencies in on-treatment versus baseline samples were identified using a previously published method. This immuneACCESS table, as held by TCRdb, lists in-frame sequences with V and J called but not all clones. Of the missing ones, under half trace to an unresolved V gene in checked studies; the others have no known cause. V, J and clone size derive from that table, while D and trimming were established from the DNA sequence. The sample table records roughly 8,400 clones; around 72% of these occur just once. The biggest ten clones account for approximately 18% of the sample.

The sample's treatment or condition label, in plain terms: randomized to nivolumab then ipilimumab (arm A) or the reverse (arm B). No trial patient had received prior DNA-damaging chemotherapy. On a FACS Aria II flow cytometer, live CD3+CD8+ cells that were negative for CD19 and CD56 were sorted from thawed PBMCs. The samples were obtained from melanoma patients enrolled in CheckMate 064, an open-label, randomized phase II trial testing sequential checkpoint blockade. Peripheral blood mononuclear cells were obtained through leukapheresis, purified using Ficoll-Paque, and frozen in human serum containing around 10% DMSO. Immediately after sorting, the purity of the sorted blood CD3+CD8+ cells was confirmed to be >95%, and DNA was then extracted. Notes on this clone: Its cognate antigen has yet to be identified. No qualities accompany the bases; no much larger clone lies one base away.

The TCR sequence derives from a human donor with melanoma. Here the chain combines TRBV27 and TRBJ2-1; the D segment could be TRBD2, given 7 matching bases. Sequenced material: CD8+ T cells sorted from blood (inferred from file names), taken from a patient given nivolumab and ipilimumab in sequence. The nucleotide sequence reads as follows: TGTGCCAGCAGTTTAGGGCGGGGGCCCCCCAATGAGCAGTTCTTC. Its protein reads: CASSLGRGPPNEQFF.